This T cell receptor beta chain originates from a study of T-cell memory formation after mild COVID-19. TCR alpha and TCR beta cDNA libraries with sample barcodes and UMIs came from 5'RACE using constant-segment primers. TCRdb reprocessed the 5' RACE reads with MiXCR, giving one entry per CDR3 protein. Here the sample spans hundreds of thousands of distinct CDR3 sequences, 15% to 20% being singletons. The sample was PBMCs or a T cell subset sorted from them (not recorded which). This receptor was taken from a man younger than 30 who had mild COVID-19 (a few samples of this study predate the infection). Cell type and time point are not known.

CDR3 coding DNA: TGTGCCAGCAGATGGGGGCAGGGCAATTCACCCCTCCACTTT. Translation gives CASRWGQGNSPLHF. The V call is TRBV6-5, the J call TRBJ1-6, with a possible D match to TRBD1 (6 bases). Germline V gene data show CDR1 as MNHEY and CDR2 as SVGAGI. The CDR3 covers 14 residues. Trimming shortened V by 6 bases and J by 7 bases, and 13 bases separated the two germline ends.